The 26 T cell receptor beta chains below come from one sample, sequenced in a study of CD8 T cells in Susac syndrome (dated by TCRdb to the late 2010s). Receptors were amplified or captured by the immunoSEQ multiplex PCR assay. RNA was extracted with the RNeasy kit and roughly 0.5 to 1 ug was reverse transcribed using random hexamers. Through fastp at Q25 and MiXCR, TCRdb rebuilt clones from the public reads, retaining in-frame beta chains. Rows with a matching CDR3 protein are joined into one entry that keeps the most common DNA and genes. The sample records roughly 160,000 distinct CDR3 sequences, around 94% of which are singletons. 0.11% to 0.15% of the sample belongs to the ten largest clones. Material for sequencing was CD4+ T cells from PBMCs. These receptors all stem from a human donor in good health.

This clonotype was detected once. The gene calls are TRBV9 and TRBJ2-1; possibly TRBD1 for D (6 bases). V was pared by 3 bases and J by 5 bases, with 9 bases between. This CDR3 comprises 13 residues. The germline V gene encodes CDR1 SGDLS and CDR2 YYNGEE. CDR3 bases: TGTGCCAGCAGCGGGACAGTCAACAATGAGCAGTTCTTC. It encodes CASSGTVNNEQFF.

V gene TRBV2 combines with J gene TRBJ1-1; no definite D call. The ends were cut back, 6 bases at V and 4 bases at J, with 9 bases in the middle. Germline V gives CDR1 SNHLY, CDR2 FYNNEI. This CDR3 region has 12 residues. This CDR3 reads CASRGGGTEAFF. DNA for the CDR3: TGTGCCAGCAGGGGAGGAGGCACTGAAGCTTTCTTT.

This clonotype was counted between two and nine times. This chain joins TRBV6-5 and TRBJ1-1; D uncertain. The CDR3 spans 13 residues. V lost 4 bases, J lost 1 base, and 7 bases lay in between. Per germline, CDR1 MNHEY and CDR2 SVGAGI. The CDR3, as DNA: TGTGCCAGCAGTTGGACGGAGAACACTGAAGCTTTCTTT. This codes for CASSWTENTEAFF.

There are a few counts of this clonotype. V usage is TRBV12-3 or TRBV12-4 and J usage is TRBJ1-6; perhaps TRBD1 as D (6 bases). The V end was cut by 8 bases, the J end by 4 bases, with 9 bases between. The CDR3 runs 13 residues. The CDR3: CASRGQYNSPLHF. The CDR3 DNA follows: TGTGCCAGCCGGGGGCAATATAATTCACCCCTCCACTTT.

This chain joins TRBV20-1 and TRBJ2-1, with no clear D. From germline, CDR1 is DFQATT and CDR2 SNEGSKA (reference sequence). V lost 4 bases to trimming and J lost 7 bases, with 5 bases between them. The CDR3 consists of 10 residues. The CDR3: CSAMKNEQFF. The DNA for the CDR3 is TGCAGTGCTATGAAGAATGAGCAGTTCTTC.

The chain's CDR3 is CASRPGEYDEQFF. The CDR3 DNA sequence: TGTGCCAGCAGGCCGGGGGAGTACGATGAGCAGTTCTTC. V usage is TRBV2 and J usage is TRBJ2-1; D might be TRBD2 (6 bases). The germline V gene has CDR1 SNHLY and CDR2 FYNNEI. This CDR3 is built from 13 residues. The V and J ends lost 6 bases and 8 bases respectively, with 14 bases between them.

The chain carries TRBV24-1 and TRBJ2-5; D not resolved. V gave up 4 bases and J gave up 7 bases, with 12 bases separating them. Per the germline V gene, CDR1 is KGHDR and CDR2 is SFDVKD. This CDR3 is 13 amino acids long. The CDR3 sequence: CATSEKTPGTQYF. The CDR3 region has the DNA TGTGCCACCAGTGAAAAGACCCCGGGGACCCAGTACTTC.

The rearrangement links TRBV29-1 to TRBJ2-5, with D unclear. The CDR3 spans 12 residues. V was trimmed by 8 bases and J by 2 bases, leaving 12 bases between them. Per germline, CDR1 SQVTM and CDR2 ANQGSEA. CDR3 DNA: TGCAGCACTAAGCTGGGTCAAGAGACCCAGTACTTC. Protein: CSTKLGQETQYF.

The chain links TRBV19 to TRBJ2-3; possible D gene TRBD2, 6 bases. Germline V CDR1 and CDR2: LNHDA, SQIVND (reference sequence). Trimming pared 3 bases from V and 4 bases from J, leaving 8 bases between. The CDR3 length is 13 residues. As DNA, the CDR3 is TGTGCCAGTAGTATGACTAGAGCAGATACGCAGTATTTT. It codes for CASSMTRADTQYF.

The CDR3 sequence: CATSRLADTQYF. As DNA, the CDR3 is TGTGCCACCAGCAGACTCGCAGATACGCAGTATTTT. The rearrangement uses TRBV15 and TRBJ2-3, with no clear D. Trimming cost V 2 bases and J 4 bases, with 4 bases left between them. The CDR3 runs 12 residues. From germline, CDR1 is LNHNV and CDR2 YYDKDF (reference sequence).

The chain couples TRBV20-1 to TRBJ1-2; D is unresolved. The germline CDR1 and CDR2 sequences are DFQATT and SNEGSKA (reference sequence). The CDR3 extends over 10 amino acids. Trimming cost V 6 bases and J 8 bases, with 10 bases left between them. The DNA for the CDR3 is TGCAGTGCCCCGGGGAACGGCTACACCTTC. Translating it yields CSAPGNGYTF.

The chain employs TRBV6-5 and TRBJ2-1; D call uncertain. V lost 0 bases to trimming and J lost 8 bases, with 8 bases between them. The CDR3 sequence is 13 residues long. The germline V gene encodes CDR1 MNHEY and CDR2 SVGAGI. CDR3 amino acids: CASSYSYSHEQFF. The CDR3 nucleotides read TGTGCCAGCAGTTACTCGTATTCGCATGAGCAGTTCTTC.

This rearrangement joins TRBV6-1 to TRBJ1-6, with D maybe TRBD1 (6 bases). The CDR3 covers 13 residues. Germline V gene lookup returns CDR1 MNHNS and CDR2 SASEGT. V shed 5 bases and J shed 7 bases, with 9 bases lying between them. CDR3 DNA sequence: TGTGCCAGCAGTAACCAGGGGAATTCACCCCTCCACTTT. Protein product: CASSNQGNSPLHF.

The genes are TRBV12-3 or TRBV12-4 and TRBJ1-3; D ambiguous. The CDR3 length is 11 residues. The V end lost 6 bases, the J end lost 4 bases, and 4 bases lay between the germline ends. As DNA, the CDR3 is TGTGCCAGCAGCCTAGGAAACACCATATATTTT. It codes for CASSLGNTIYF.

The J gene is TRBJ2-1, the V gene TRBV3-1; D tentatively reads TRBD1 or TRBD2 (5 bases each). V was pared by 3 bases and J by 10 bases, with 10 bases between. This CDR3 contains 12 residues. The V gene's germline CDR1 is LGHDT and CDR2 YNNKEL (reference sequence). CDR3 bases: TGTGCCAGCAGCCAGGGAGCAGGGGAGCAGTTCTTC. It encodes CASSQGAGEQFF.

The rearrangement uses TRBV30 and TRBJ2-1; 10 bases agree with TRBD2. J was trimmed by 7 bases and V by 3 bases; bases with no gene match: 6. Germline values: CDR1 GTSNPN, CDR2 SVGIG (reference sequence). CDR3 length: 14 residues. CDR3 amino acids: CAWRGLALRNEQFF. Here the CDR3 DNA reads TGTGCCTGGAGGGGACTAGCGTTACGAAATGAGCAGTTCTTC.

The chain carries TRBV30 and TRBJ1-6, with 10 bases that match TRBD1. The CDR3 sequence is 14 residues long. Germline loops: CDR1 GTSNPN, CDR2 SVGIG (reference sequence). With V trimmed by 4 bases and J by 8 bases, 5 bases remained unmatched. In DNA form, the CDR3 reads TGTGCCTGGATAAAGGGACAGGGGCATTCACCCCTCCACTTT. Translation: CAWIKGQGHSPLHF.

The chain uses TRBV3-1 and TRBJ2-7; a possible D gene is TRBD1 (6 bases). The CDR3 length is 14 residues. Trimming cost V 1 base and J 6 bases, with 13 bases left between them. Germline V gives CDR1 LGHDT, CDR2 YNNKEL (reference sequence). The CDR3 DNA is TGTGCCAGCAGCCAAGCCGGCAGGGGAAGCGAGCAGTACTTC. This gives the protein CASSQAGRGSEQYF.

V gene TRBV9 combines with J gene TRBJ2-2, with no clear D. V gave up 3 bases and J gave up 6 bases, with 9 bases separating them. CDR1 and CDR2 from the germline V gene are SGDLS and YYNGEE. The CDR3 is made up of 13 amino acids. The CDR3 protein is CASSALGSGELFF. Written as DNA, the CDR3 is TGTGCCAGCAGCGCATTAGGGTCCGGGGAGCTGTTTTTT.

The gene calls are TRBV29-1 and TRBJ1-1, with D maybe TRBD1 (5 bases). Germline assignment: CDR1 SQVTM and CDR2 ANQGSEA. Trimming removed 2 bases at V and 5 bases at J, with 9 bases between. The CDR3 has 12 amino acids. The CDR3 spells CSVESGGTEAFF. As DNA, the CDR3 is TGCAGCGTTGAATCCGGGGGGACTGAAGCTTTCTTT.

DNA of the CDR3: TGTGCCAGCAGCCAAGATATCGGGAGAGATGGCTACACCTTC. Residues: CASSQDIGRDGYTF. The chain employs TRBV4-2 and TRBJ1-2; D gene ambiguous. Per germline, CDR1 LGHNA and CDR2 YNFKEQ. The CDR3 length is 14 residues. V was trimmed by 0 bases and J by 6 bases, leaving 11 bases between them.

The chain couples TRBV6-5 to TRBJ1-1; D not resolved. Between the trimmed V and J ends, which lost 8 bases and 8 bases, there was a span of 21 bases. The germline V gene encodes CDR1 MNHEY and CDR2 SVGAGI. This CDR3 is built from 14 residues. The CDR3 bases are TGTGCCAGCCGGGCAGAGAGCGTCACCAAGGAAGCTTTCTTT. This gives the protein CASRAESVTKEAFF.

The genes are TRBV10-3 and TRBJ1-1, with D possibly matching TRBD1 (5 bases). The germline V gene encodes CDR1 ENHRY and CDR2 SYGVKD. The CDR3 length is 13 residues. V was shortened by 4 bases and J by 1 base, with 7 bases between the two germline ends. The CDR3 bases are TGTGCCATCAGTGCCGGGGGGAACACTGAAGCTTTCTTT. Its protein is CAISAGGNTEAFF.

This chain links TRBV7-6 with TRBJ2-5; the match to TRBD2 covers 11 bases. V gave up 5 bases and J gave up 4 bases; unmatched junction bases: 6. This CDR3 is 15 amino acids long. The germline gives CDR1 SGHVS, CDR2 FNYEAQ. CDR3 bases: TGTGCCAGCAGCATTAGCGGGGGGGCTATAGAGACCCAGTACTTC. Its protein is CASSISGGAIETQYF.

This clonotype occurred once. The chain couples TRBV30 to TRBJ1-1; 9 nucleotides line up with TRBD1. CDR3 length equals 15 residues. The germline V gene has CDR1 GTSNPN and CDR2 SVGIG (reference sequence). J lost 0 bases, V lost 5 bases, and 7 bases had no gene match. The CDR3 is CAWEPGQGMNTEAFF. The CDR3, as DNA: TGTGCCTGGGAACCGGGACAGGGAATGAACACTGAAGCTTTCTTT.

The chain uses TRBV29-1 and TRBJ1-5; no firm D call. The CDR3 has 13 residues. Looked up from germline, CDR1 is SQVTM and CDR2 is ANQGSEA. Trimming cost V 4 bases and J 2 bases, with 9 bases left between them. The CDR3: CSVVQNGNQPQHF. As DNA, the CDR3 is TGCAGCGTTGTACAAAATGGCAATCAGCCCCAGCATTTT.